This T cell receptor (beta chain) was sequenced during a study of T cells in Graves' hyperthyroidism and ophthalmopathy. The study's findings and limits: Through a model of 13 V-J features, ophthalmopathy was separated from stable hyperthyroidism. The blood repertoire included most of the expanded thyroid clonotypes above 0.001.

Authors of the study amplified TCR beta CDR3 regions from RNA transcripts. TCR CDR3 underwent first-round RT-PCR with the HTBI primer set. Each CDR3 protein gets one entry after TCRdb re-called the multiplex PCR reads with MiXCR. The sample includes 350,000 to 500,000 distinct CDR3 sequences, approximately 15% of them seen just once. Graves' hyperthyroidism was deemed stable given no ophthalmopathy progression within 18 months. Diagnoses rested on clinical symptoms, serum thyroxine and TRAb, thyroid ultrasound and orbital computed tomography. CDR1 DFQATT and CDR2 SNEGSKA come from the germline V gene (reference sequence). The CDR3 sequence is 13 residues long. The V gene lost 3 bases and the J gene lost 1 base, with 9 bases spanning the gap. This clonotype has a count of ten or more. Its antigen is currently unknown.

V and J are TRBV20-1 and TRBJ2-5; D gene uncertain. The TCR was taken from a young woman with Graves' hyperthyroidism. The sample comprised blood. CDR3 nucleotides: TGCAGTGCTAGGGTGAACAGCCAAGAGACCCAGTACTTC. This codes for CSARVNSQETQYF.